This TCR beta chain was obtained from a study of CD8 T cells in Susac syndrome. This CDR3 has 16 amino acids. Germline V lookup: CDR1 MGHRA, CDR2 YSYEKL. V was pared by 5 bases and J by 1 base, with 16 bases between. The RNA, roughly 0.5 to 1 ug, was put through reverse transcription using random hexamers. Across 54 Vbeta and 13 Jbeta, TCR beta CDR3 was amplified with immunoSEQ multiplex PCR. TCRdb redid the calling of the immunoSEQ multiplex PCR reads with MiXCR, one entry per CDR3 protein. The sample has about 250,000 distinct CDR3 sequences, 93% seen once. CD8+ and CD4+ T cells circulating in blood were sequenced for TCR beta. The multiple sclerosis control group comprised treatment-naive patients with stable or active relapsing-remitting disease. Negative isolation was applied to CD8+ and CD4+ T cells, and FACS enrichment was applied to TEMRA cells.

The chain is built from TRBV4-1 and TRBJ2-3; tentative D call: TRBD2 (5 bases). Sequenced input: CD4+ T cells from PBMCs. The TCR sequence derives from a human donor with multiple sclerosis. DNA of the CDR3: TGCGCCAGCAGCTCCGAGGGTGCGGTCCGCACAGATACGCAGTATTTT. The encoded protein is CASSSEGAVRTDTQYF.